This is a list of T cell receptor beta chains from one sample in a study of blood T cell repertoires in COVID-19. Profiling relied on immunoSEQ multiplex PCR, and the TCRdb table lists in-frame clones only, not all of them. This table holds about 380,000 clones, 88% found once. Material for sequencing was PBMCs or T cells enriched from blood (not recorded which). Every receptor here comes from a woman aged 18-30 years who had recovered from COVID-19. Both conserved end residues are part of each CDR3. The order of the fields is CDR3 length, D gene, V gene, J gene, clone size, CDR3 protein, CDR3 DNA. D genes are given only for firm matches. The size entry is marked missing in some rows and otherwise reads once, few, many or a size class.

len: 17; d_gene: TRBD2; v_gene: TRBV7-9; j_gene: TRBJ2-1; abundance: -; CDR3aa: CASSSPPRGDYYNEQFF; CDR3nt: TGTGCCAGCAGCTCCCCGCCACGGGGGGACTACTACAATGAGCAGTTCTTC
len: 13; d_gene: -; v_gene: TRBV11-2; j_gene: TRBJ2-7; abundance: -; CDR3aa: CASSSDRSYEQYF; CDR3nt: TGTGCCAGCAGCTCGGACAGATCCTACGAGCAGTACTTC
len: 12; d_gene: -; v_gene: TRBV12-3/TRBV12-4; j_gene: TRBJ1-2; abundance: once; CDR3aa: CASTSSGYGYTF; CDR3nt: TGTGCCAGCACCTCTAGTGGGTATGGCTACACCTTC
len: 20; d_gene: -; v_gene: TRBV6-2/TRBV6-3; j_gene: TRBJ2-6; abundance: -; CDR3aa: CANTPGPPTAYYSGANVLTF; CDR3nt: TGTGCCAACACCCCGGGCCCTCCGACAGCCTACTATTCTGGGGCCAACGTCCTGACTTTC
len: 13; d_gene: -; v_gene: TRBV4-1; j_gene: TRBJ2-7; abundance: once; CDR3aa: CASRRGSTHEQYF; CDR3nt: TGCGCCAGCCGAAGGGGTTCTACCCACGAGCAGTACTTC
len: 14; d_gene: TRBD1; v_gene: TRBV27; j_gene: TRBJ1-4; abundance: -; CDR3aa: CASSRTGLNEKLFF; CDR3nt: TGTGCCAGCAGTCGGACAGGGCTTAATGAAAAACTGTTTTTT
len: 14; d_gene: -; v_gene: TRBV3-1/TRBV3-2; j_gene: TRBJ1-1; abundance: once; CDR3aa: CASSQGQKNTEAFF; CDR3nt: TGTGCCAGCAGCCAAGGGCAGAAGAACACTGAAGCTTTCTTT
len: 14; d_gene: -; v_gene: TRBV7-9; j_gene: TRBJ2-1; abundance: once; CDR3aa: CASSPDGGNNEQFF; CDR3nt: TGTGCCAGCAGCCCGGATGGGGGCAACAATGAGCAGTTCTTC
len: 16; d_gene: TRBD2; v_gene: TRBV10-1; j_gene: TRBJ2-3; abundance: -; CDR3aa: CASSDLLAGGRDTQYF; CDR3nt: TGCGCCAGCAGTGACCTCCTAGCGGGGGGGCGGGATACGCAGTATTTT
len: 13; d_gene: -; v_gene: TRBV19; j_gene: TRBJ1-1; abundance: few; CDR3aa: CASKGQENTEAFF; CDR3nt: TGTGCCAGCAAGGGACAAGAGAACACTGAAGCTTTCTTT
len: 11; d_gene: -; v_gene: TRBV5-6; j_gene: TRBJ2-7; abundance: few; CDR3aa: CASSSLYEQYF; CDR3nt: TGTGCCAGCAGCTCACTATACGAGCAGTACTTC
len: 14; d_gene: -; v_gene: TRBV24-1; j_gene: TRBJ1-5; abundance: -; CDR3aa: CATSDTGFNQPQHF; CDR3nt: TGTGCCACCAGTGATACCGGGTTCAATCAGCCCCAGCATTTT
len: 11; d_gene: -; v_gene: TRBV12-3/TRBV12-4; j_gene: TRBJ2-1; abundance: -; CDR3aa: CASEKYNEQFF; CDR3nt: TGTGCCAGCGAGAAATACAATGAGCAGTTCTTC
len: 16; d_gene: TRBD1; v_gene: TRBV6-5; j_gene: TRBJ1-3; abundance: -; CDR3aa: CASSSAGQGALNTIYF; CDR3nt: TGTGCCAGCAGTTCCGCGGGACAGGGGGCTTTGAACACCATATATTTT
len: 12; d_gene: -; v_gene: TRBV9; j_gene: TRBJ2-7; abundance: once; CDR3aa: CASSVVESEQYF; CDR3nt: TGTGCCAGCAGCGTAGTGGAGTCCGAGCAGTACTTC